Below, 14 T cell receptor beta chains from the same sample are listed, as sequenced in a study of Ad26.COV2.S vaccination and SARS-CoV-2 variants. Treatment of the sample: around 19 received Ad26.COV2.S at low or high dose, single or two shots; roughly five received placebo; per-sample allocation not given. The samples date from day 63 after the first vaccine or placebo injection. Assay used: immunoSEQ multiplex PCR; TCRdb lists only in-frame clones, some missing. The sample has around 340,000 clones; 75% to 90% are singletons. The sequences come from peripheral blood, collected in a trial of Ad26.COV2.S vaccine versus placebo. These receptors were collected from a person between 18 and 65 years old who received the Ad26.COV2.S COVID-19 vaccine or a placebo.

This chain uses TRBV18 with TRBJ1-4; D unclear. The CDR3 runs to 18 residues. Germline CDR1 is KGHSH and CDR2 is LQKENI. Trimming stripped 3 bases from V and 0 bases from J, with 17 bases between. The CDR3 nucleotides read TGTGCCAGCTCACCTCAGGAATCTTCCCGGGCAACTAATGAAAAACTGTTTTTT. It translates to CASSPQESSRATNEKLFF. Full variable domain (remainder filled in from reference TRBV18 and TRBJ1-4): NAGVMQNPRHLVRRRGQEARLRCSPMKGHSHVYWYRQLPEEGLKFMVYLQKENIIDESGMPKERFSAEFPKEGPSILRIQQVVRGDSAAYFCASSPQESSRATNEKLFFGSGTQLSVL.

V usage is TRBV7-2 and J usage is TRBJ2-7; no definite D call. Germline-derived CDR1 and CDR2 are SGHTA and FQGNSA. V lost 5 bases and J lost 2, with 7 bases in between. The CDR3 totals 12 residues. CDR3 protein: CASSAWAYEQYF. CDR3 DNA: TGTGCCAGCAGCGCATGGGCCTACGAGCAGTACTTC. The whole variable domain, remainder taken from reference TRBV7-2 and TRBJ2-7, is GAGVSQSPSNKVTEKGKDVELRCDPISGHTALYWYRQSLGQGLEFLIYFQGNSAPDKSGLPSDRFSAERTGGSVSTLTIQRTQQEDSAVYLCASSAWAYEQYFGPGTRLTVT.

This chain links TRBV19 with TRBJ2-2; 7 nucleotides line up with TRBD1. Germline V gene data show CDR1 as LNHDA and CDR2 as SQIVND (reference sequence). The ends lost 5 bases at V and 5 bases at J; junction bases unmatched: 2. CDR3 length: 13 amino acids. The CDR3 DNA is TGTGCCAGTAGTGTACAGGGGACCGGGGAGCTGTTTTTT. Protein sequence: CASSVQGTGELFF.

The chain recombines TRBV6-5 with TRBJ2-5; tentatively, D is TRBD1 (5 bases). In germline, CDR1 is MNHEY, CDR2 SVGAGI. Between the trimmed V and J ends, which lost 6 bases and 2 bases, there was a span of 16 bases. This CDR3 has 15 amino acids. The CDR3 loop is CASSRKVAGQETQYF. The CDR3, as DNA: TGTGCCAGCAGCCGTAAGGTGGCAGGGCAAGAGACCCAGTACTTC.

This chain connects TRBV19 to TRBJ1-2, with D perhaps TRBD1 (6 bases). With 2 bases removed from V and 4 bases from J, the gap between germline ends came to 17 bases. Germline V gene lookup returns CDR1 LNHDA and CDR2 SQIVND (reference sequence). The CDR3 is 16 amino acids. The CDR3 coding sequence is TGTGCCAGTAGTATATCTTGGACAGCCGGTGGCTATGGCTACACCTTC. Protein: CASSISWTAGGYGYTF.

The chain recombines TRBV9 with TRBJ1-1; D is unresolved. The CDR3 runs to 12 residues. Germline values: CDR1 SGDLS, CDR2 YYNGEE. V gave up 0 bases and J gave up 7 bases, with 7 bases separating them. CDR3 bases: TGTGCCAGCAGCGTAGCTGGACGTGAAGCTTTCTTT. It codes for CASSVAGREAFF. The complete variable domain, with remaining parts taken from reference TRBV9 and TRBJ1-1, reads DSGVTQTPKHLITATGQRVTLRCSPRSGDLSVYWYQQSLDQGLQFLIQYYNGEERAKGNILERFSAQQFPDLHSELNLSSLELGDSALYFCASSVAGREAFFGQGTRLTVV.

The CDR3 DNA reads as TGTGCCAGCAGCCAAGAAAGTTCTAGAACCGGGGAGCTGTTTTTT. Protein: CASSQESSRTGELFF. This rearrangement joins TRBV4-2 to TRBJ2-2; D not certain. This CDR3 contains 15 residues. The V end was cut by 0 bases, the J end by 5 bases, with 10 bases between. Germline V lookup: CDR1 LGHNA, CDR2 YNFKEQ.

This chain joins TRBV10-3 and TRBJ2-3; either TRBD1 or TRBD2 may fit D (5 bases each). The CDR3 has 18 amino acids. V lost 4 bases, J lost 5 bases, and 25 bases lay in between. Germline CDR1 and CDR2: ENHRY and SYGVKD. The CDR3 DNA follows: TGTGCCATCAGTGCCGGGGCGTTTGGCGCGACCCAAAAAGATACGCAGTATTTT. Protein: CAISAGAFGATQKDTQYF.

The V call is TRBV5-6, the J call TRBJ2-7; maybe TRBD1 (6 bases). Trimming shortened V by 3 bases and J by 0 bases, and 16 bases separated the two germline ends. CDR3 size: 16 residues. Per germline, CDR1 SGHDT and CDR2 YYEEEE. The CDR3 bases are TGTGCCAGCAGCTACACACAGGGTACTTACTCCTACGAGCAGTACTTC. Encoded protein: CASSYTQGTYSYEQYF.

The CDR3: CASSLRGSGYGYTF. The DNA of the CDR3 is TGTGCCAGCAGTTTAAGGGGCTCGGGCTATGGCTACACCTTC. The J gene is TRBJ1-2, the V gene TRBV27, with D perhaps matching TRBD1 (5 bases). CDR3 length equals 14 residues. Germline loops: CDR1 MNHEY, CDR2 SMNVEV (reference sequence). V was clipped by 2 bases and J by 4 bases, with 11 bases between them.

V gene TRBV19 combines with J gene TRBJ2-7; 8 nucleotides line up with TRBD1. The V segment lost 7 bases and the J segment 6 bases; nucleotides outside the gene matches: 11. The germline gives CDR1 LNHDA, CDR2 SQIVND (reference sequence). This CDR3 has 14 residues. In DNA form, the CDR3 reads TGTGCCAGTAACACCGGGGGCAGGGGGCGCGAGCAGTACTTC. It is translated as CASNTGGRGREQYF. Looking up the rest from reference TRBV19 and TRBJ2-7 gives the full variable domain: DGGITQSPKYLFRKEGQNVTLSCEQNLNHDAMYWYRQDPGQGLRLIYYSQIVNDFQKGDIAEGYSVSREKKESFPLTVTSAQKNPTAFYLCASNTGGRGREQYFGPGTRLTVT.

The V call is TRBV10-1, the J call TRBJ2-1, with D unclear. V dropped 4 bases and J dropped 6 bases, with 16 bases sitting between them. CDR1 WNHNN and CDR2 SYGVQD come from the germline V gene (reference sequence). The CDR3 extends over 15 amino acids. CDR3 loop: CASSVTLGSRNEQFF. Written as DNA, the CDR3 is TGCGCCAGCAGTGTAACCCTAGGGTCTCGCAATGAGCAGTTCTTC.

V is TRBV28 and J is TRBJ1-6; D may be TRBD1 (5 bases). Germline V gene sequence: CDR1 MDHEN, CDR2 SYDVKM. V was trimmed by 1 base and J by 7 bases, leaving 14 bases between them. This CDR3 comprises 16 residues. CDR3 in amino acids: CASSLYLEGTNSPLHF. For the CDR3, the DNA is TGTGCCAGCAGTTTATATCTCGAGGGGACGAATTCACCCCTCCACTTT.

The gene calls are TRBV14 and TRBJ1-6, with TRBD1 identical over 8 bases. Germline V gene lookup returns CDR1 SGHDN and CDR2 FVKESK. The CDR3 covers 14 residues. V dropped 4 bases and J dropped 6; count of bases not matched to a gene: 2. The CDR3: CASSLDRGNSPLHF. Written as DNA, the CDR3 is TGTGCCAGCAGCCTCGACAGGGGTAATTCACCCCTCCACTTT.